The 2 T cell receptor beta chains given below trace back to one sample, sequenced in a study of technical replicates of blood from several donors (dated 2017 in TCRdb). Library creation used the immunoSEQ multiplex PCR assay. In its TCRdb copy, this immuneACCESS table keeps in-frame sequences only and misses some clones. Where compared with another copy, unresolved V genes explain less than half of these, and the others have no known cause. This sample holds over 85,000 clones; 90% to 97% were observed only once. 0.36% of the sample rests with the top ten. Sample: T cells isolated from PBMCs. Every receptor here comes from a human donor in good health.

A note on this clone: Other DNA sequences in this specimen translate into the identical CDR3. The V and J genes are TRBV5-1 and TRBJ2-7; tentative D call: TRBD2 (6 bases). CDR1 is SGHRS and CDR2 is YFSETQ in the germline V gene. Trimming took off 2 bases at V and 0 bases at J, with 12 bases between the two ends. The CDR3 has 15 amino acids. The CDR3 DNA reads as TGCGCCAGCAGCTTCGGGGGTTCCAGCTCCTACGAGCAGTACTTC. Amino acid sequence: CASSFGGSSSYEQYF.

The chain combines TRBV18 with TRBJ2-6, with a possible D match to TRBD1 (6 bases). Trimming cost V 6 bases and J 4 bases, with 16 bases left between them. CDR1 KGHSH and CDR2 LQKENI come from the germline V gene. CDR3 length: 16 residues. Written as DNA, the CDR3 is TGTGCCAGCTCCCCTCCCAGGGGCGCAGGGGCCAACGTCCTGACTTTC. Encoded protein: CASSPPRGAGANVLTF.